This entry features one T cell receptor beta chain sequence. These data are taken from a study of blood T cell repertoires in COVID-19. Background on the study: Samples representing acute and convalescent COVID-19 were sourced from the United States, Italy and Spain. PBMCs, B-cell-depleted T cells, or T cells provided the cDNA or gDNA that made up the material.

Trimming took 0 bases from V and 1 from J, leaving 11 bases between them. Germline V gives CDR1 GTSNPN, CDR2 SVGIG (reference sequence). This CDR3 has 15 residues. Membership in each cohort depended on participant-reported clinical history. Per the authors' pipeline: Estimation of nucleated cell counts was performed using reference gene primer amplification. Sequenced by immunoSEQ multiplex PCR; TCRdb stores in-frame clones only, minus some. That table furnishes V, J and clone size, whereas the DNA furnished D and trimming. The repertoire holds approximately 150,000 clones, roughly 80% seen once, with roughly 5% in the top ten.

The chain combines TRBV30 with TRBJ2-3, with a possible D match to TRBD2 (6 bases). This TCR came from a woman in her thirties or forties with acute COVID-19. Sequencing was carried out using PBMCs or T cells enriched from blood (not recorded which). CDR3 residues: CAWSVLGRRTDTQYF. CDR3 in DNA: TGTGCCTGGAGTGTACTGGGGAGGCGCACAGATACGCAGTATTTT. The full variable domain, its missing parts supplied by reference TRBV30 and TRBJ2-3, is SQTIHQWPATLVQPVGSPLSLECTVEGTSNPNLYWYRQAAGRGLQLLFYSVGIGQISSEVPQNLSASRPQDRQFILSSKKLLLSDSGFYLCAWSVLGRRTDTQYFGPGTRLTVL.